The clone carrying this T cell receptor beta chain was counted a few times. Its target is not known. TCRdb fed the reads into MiXCR, producing one record per CDR3 protein. The table shows about 830,000 distinct CDR3 sequences, with over 25% occurring only once. This entry belongs to a study of T cell repertoires in cytomegalovirus infection. Study-level results: Clonotype analysis showed dominance of the ex vivo response by HLA-C-restricted CMV-specific TCR beta clonotypes.

Here the sequenced sample was cultured CD8+ T cells from PBMCs, taken from culture after CMV antigen stimulation. The source of this sequence is a human donor in good health (CMV status not recorded). Some clones in this sample may be carry-over from other donors' samples.

The CDR3 spells CATSRGGLADTQYF. CDR3 nucleotide sequence: TGTGCCACCAGCAGGGGAGGACTGGCAGATACGCAGTATTTT. V and J are TRBV15 and TRBJ2-3; possibly TRBD2 for D (6 bases). CDR1 and CDR2 (germline): LNHNV, YYDKDF (reference sequence). The V gene lost 3 bases and the J gene lost 4 bases, with 11 bases spanning the gap. The CDR3 totals 14 residues.